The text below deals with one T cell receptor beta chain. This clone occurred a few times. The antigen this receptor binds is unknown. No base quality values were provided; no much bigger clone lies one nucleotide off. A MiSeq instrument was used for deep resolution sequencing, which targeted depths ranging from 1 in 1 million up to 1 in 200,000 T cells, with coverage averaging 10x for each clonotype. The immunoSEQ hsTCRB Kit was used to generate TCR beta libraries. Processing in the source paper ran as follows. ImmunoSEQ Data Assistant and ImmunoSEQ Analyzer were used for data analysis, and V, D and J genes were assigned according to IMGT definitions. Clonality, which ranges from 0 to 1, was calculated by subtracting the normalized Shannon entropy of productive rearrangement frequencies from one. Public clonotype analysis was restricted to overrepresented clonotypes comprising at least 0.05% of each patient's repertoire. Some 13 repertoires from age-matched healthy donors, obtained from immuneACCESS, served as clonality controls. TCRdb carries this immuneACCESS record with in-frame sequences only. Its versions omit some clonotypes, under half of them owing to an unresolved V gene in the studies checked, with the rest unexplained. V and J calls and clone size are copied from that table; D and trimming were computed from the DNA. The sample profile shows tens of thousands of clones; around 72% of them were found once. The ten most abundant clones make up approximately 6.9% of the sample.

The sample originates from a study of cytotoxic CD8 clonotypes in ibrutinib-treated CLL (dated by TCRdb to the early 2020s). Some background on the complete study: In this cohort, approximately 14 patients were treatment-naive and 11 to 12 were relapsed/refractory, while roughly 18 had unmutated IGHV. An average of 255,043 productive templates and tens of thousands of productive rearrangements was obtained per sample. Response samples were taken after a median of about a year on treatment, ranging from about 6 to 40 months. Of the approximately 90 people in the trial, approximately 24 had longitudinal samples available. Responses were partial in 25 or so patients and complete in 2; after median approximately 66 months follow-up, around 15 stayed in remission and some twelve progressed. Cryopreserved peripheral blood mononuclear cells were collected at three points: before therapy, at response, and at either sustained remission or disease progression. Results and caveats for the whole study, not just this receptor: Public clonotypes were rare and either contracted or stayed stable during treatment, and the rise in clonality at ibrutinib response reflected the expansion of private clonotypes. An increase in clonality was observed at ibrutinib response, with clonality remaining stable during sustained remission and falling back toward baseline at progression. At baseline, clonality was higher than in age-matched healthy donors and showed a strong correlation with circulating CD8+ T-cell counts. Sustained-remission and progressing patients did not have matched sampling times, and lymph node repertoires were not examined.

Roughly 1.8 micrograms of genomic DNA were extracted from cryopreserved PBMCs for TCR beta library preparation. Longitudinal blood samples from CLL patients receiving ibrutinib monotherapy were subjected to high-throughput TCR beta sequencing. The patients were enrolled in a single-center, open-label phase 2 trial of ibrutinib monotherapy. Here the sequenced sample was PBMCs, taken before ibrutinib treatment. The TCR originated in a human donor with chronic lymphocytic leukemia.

The CDR3 protein sequence reads: CASTQGNQPQHF. The base sequence is TGTGCCAGCACCCAAGGCAATCAGCCCCAGCATTTT. The V and J segments used are TRBV7-9 and TRBJ1-5, with the D gene not clear enough to name. The CDR3 measures 12 amino acids from cysteine to phenylalanine. This entry keeps only the CDR3 DNA: 36 bases, framed from base 1. Looking up the germline V gene (reference sequence) yields CDR1 SEHNR and CDR2 FQNEAQ. V lost 7 bases and J lost 2 bases; the stretch between them is 6 bases long.